These 9 T cell receptor beta chains came from one sample sequenced in a study of blood T cell repertoires in COVID-19. Repertoires were generated with immunoSEQ multiplex PCR, while TCRdb's copy carries only in-frame clones and drops some. This sample has 120,000 or so clones, with about 85% found just once. The sequencing input was peripheral blood. The receptors derive from a man older than 75 with active or convalescent COVID-19.

V and J are TRBV6-5 and TRBJ2-3, with TRBD1 matching 9 bases. J gave up 4 bases and V 5 bases, and 7 bases lay outside the gene matches. CDR1 and CDR2 from the germline V gene are MNHEY and SVGAGI. The CDR3 consists of 15 residues. CDR3 in amino acids: CASSNTGGSADTQYF. The CDR3 bases are TGTGCCAGCAGTAACACAGGGGGCTCGGCAGATACGCAGTATTTT.

The chain carries TRBV4-2 and TRBJ2-3; 14 positions match TRBD2. The CDR3 spans 16 residues. The germline V gene has CDR1 LGHNA and CDR2 YNFKEQ. J gave up 5 bases and V 4 bases, and 5 bases lay outside the gene matches. This chain's CDR3 is CASSRRLAGGLDTQYF. The CDR3 DNA reads TGTGCCAGCAGCCGGAGACTAGCGGGGGGGTTAGATACGCAGTATTTT.

This clone was seen more than once but under ten times. The genes are TRBV27 and TRBJ2-1; the match to TRBD1 covers 9 bases. CDR1 is MNHEY, CDR2 SMNVEV, per germline (reference sequence). V shed 7 bases, J shed 15 bases, and the junction held 10 bases outside the gene matches. This CDR3 is 12 amino acids long. This CDR3 is CASTRGQGAWFF. DNA of the CDR3: TGTGCCAGCACCCGGGGACAGGGTGCTTGGTTCTTC.

The gene calls are TRBV5-1 and TRBJ2-3, with 8 bases identical to TRBD2. The CDR3 extends over 16 amino acids. Germline lookup yields CDR1 SGHRS and CDR2 YFSETQ. Trimming took 1 base from V and 1 from J; bases not matched to a gene: 5. The CDR3 here is CASSLLPGRGTDTQYF. The CDR3 nucleotides read TGCGCCAGCAGCTTGTTACCCGGGAGGGGCACAGATACGCAGTATTTT.

The rearrangement links TRBV3-1 (or the pseudogene TRBV3-2) to TRBJ1-4; maybe TRBD1 (6 bases). The CDR3 runs 16 residues. Deletions cut 3 bases from V and 3 bases from J, with 14 bases between. Germline V gene sequence: CDR1 LGHDT, CDR2 YNNKEL (reference sequence). DNA of the CDR3: TGTGCCAGCAGCCAGGGCGGGGGCTGGTCTAATGAAAAACTGTTTTTT. It yields the protein CASSQGGGWSNEKLFF.

The rearrangement joins TRBV30 to TRBJ1-4, with 7 nucleotides matching TRBD1. This CDR3 is 14 amino acids long. Germline assignment: CDR1 GTSNPN and CDR2 SVGIG (reference sequence). J gave up 2 bases and V 5 bases, and 5 bases lay outside the gene matches. The CDR3, as DNA: TGTGCCTGGGGCCCGGGACAGACTAATGAAAAACTGTTTTTT. Protein product: CAWGPGQTNEKLFF. The entire variable domain, with the rest obtained from reference TRBV30 and TRBJ1-4, is as follows: SQTIHQWPATLVQPVGSPLSLECTVEGTSNPNLYWYRQAAGRGLQLLFYSVGIGQISSEVPQNLSASRPQDRQFILSSKKLLLSDSGFYLCAWGPGQTNEKLFFGSGTQLSVL.

A single count supports this clone. The chain has TRBV5-6 and TRBJ1-2, with 9 bases identical to TRBD1. The CDR3 has 15 amino acids. V dropped 4 bases and J dropped 0; count of bases not matched to a gene: 4. CDR1 SGHDT and CDR2 YYEEEE come from the germline V gene. The CDR3 protein is CASSIGTGPNYGYTF. For the CDR3, the DNA is TGTGCCAGCAGCATCGGGACAGGGCCTAACTATGGCTACACCTTC.

This clone was picked up one time. This chain connects TRBV19 to TRBJ1-5, with 9 nucleotides matching TRBD1. The CDR3 loop spans 15 amino acids. Germline assignment: CDR1 LNHDA and CDR2 SQIVND (reference sequence). V shed 1 base and J 12 bases; nucleotides not matched to a gene: 10. The CDR3 loop reads CASSIGPPGTGYQHF. CDR3 bases: TGTGCCAGTAGTATAGGGCCCCCCGGGACAGGGTACCAGCATTTT.

The chain joins TRBV24-1 to TRBJ1-2, with 9 bases matching TRBD1. V lost 2 bases and J lost 6; bases outside the gene matches: 9. CDR3 size: 16 residues. In germline, CDR1 is KGHDR, CDR2 SFDVKD. CDR3 region: CATSDSRGTGRDGYTF. DNA for the CDR3: TGTGCCACCAGTGATTCCAGGGGGACAGGGCGCGATGGCTACACCTTC.